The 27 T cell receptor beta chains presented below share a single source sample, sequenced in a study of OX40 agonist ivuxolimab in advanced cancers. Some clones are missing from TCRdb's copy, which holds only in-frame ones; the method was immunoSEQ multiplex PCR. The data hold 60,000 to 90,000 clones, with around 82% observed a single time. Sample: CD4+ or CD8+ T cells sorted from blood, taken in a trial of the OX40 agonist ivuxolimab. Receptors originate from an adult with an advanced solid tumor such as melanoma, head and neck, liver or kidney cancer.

CDR3 sequence reads: CASSESNPGRQPQHF. The CDR3 DNA is TGCGCCAGCAGTGAGTCGAACCCAGGGAGACAGCCCCAGCATTTT. This sequence joins TRBV10-2 and TRBJ1-5, with a weak D call TRBD1 (5 bases). CDR1 WSHSY and CDR2 SAAADI come from the germline V gene. This CDR3 comprises 15 residues. Trimming removed 0 bases from V and 7 bases from J, with 13 bases in between.

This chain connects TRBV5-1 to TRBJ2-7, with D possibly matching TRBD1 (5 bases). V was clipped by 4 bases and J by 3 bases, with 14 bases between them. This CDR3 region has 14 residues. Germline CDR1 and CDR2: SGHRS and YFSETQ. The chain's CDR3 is CASSARESHYEQYF. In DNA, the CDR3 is TGCGCCAGCAGCGCCAGGGAATCACACTACGAGCAGTACTTC.

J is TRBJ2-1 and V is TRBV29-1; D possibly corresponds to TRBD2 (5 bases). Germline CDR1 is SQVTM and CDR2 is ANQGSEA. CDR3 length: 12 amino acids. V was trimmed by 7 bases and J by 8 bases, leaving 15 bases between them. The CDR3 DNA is TGCAGCGGGCGAGCCCCCGGGGATGAGCAGTTCTTC. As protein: CSGRAPGDEQFF.

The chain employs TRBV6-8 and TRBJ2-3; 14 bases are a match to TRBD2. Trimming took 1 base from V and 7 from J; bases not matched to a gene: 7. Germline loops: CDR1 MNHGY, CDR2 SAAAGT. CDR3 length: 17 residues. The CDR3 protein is CASSYFRLAGGRYTQYF. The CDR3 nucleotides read TGTGCCAGCAGTTACTTCCGACTAGCGGGGGGGCGGTATACGCAGTATTTT.

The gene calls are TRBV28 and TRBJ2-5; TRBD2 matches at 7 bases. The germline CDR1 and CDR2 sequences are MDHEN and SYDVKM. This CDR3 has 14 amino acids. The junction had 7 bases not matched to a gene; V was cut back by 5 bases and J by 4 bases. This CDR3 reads CASSPGGNPETQYF. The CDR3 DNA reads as TGTGCCAGCAGTCCCGGGGGGAACCCAGAGACCCAGTACTTC.

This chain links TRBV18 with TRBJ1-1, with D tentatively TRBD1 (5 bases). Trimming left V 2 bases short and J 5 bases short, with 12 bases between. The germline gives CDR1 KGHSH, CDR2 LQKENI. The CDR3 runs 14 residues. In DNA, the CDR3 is TGTGCCAGCTCACCAAATTCCAGGGTTACTGAAGCTTTCTTT. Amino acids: CASSPNSRVTEAFF.

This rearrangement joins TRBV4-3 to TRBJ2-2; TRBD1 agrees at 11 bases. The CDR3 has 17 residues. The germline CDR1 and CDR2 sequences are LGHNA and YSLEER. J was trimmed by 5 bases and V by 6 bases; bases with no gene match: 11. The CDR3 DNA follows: TGCGCCAGCAGTCCTGGACAGGGGGCGCGGAAGACCGGGGAGCTGTTTTTT. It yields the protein CASSPGQGARKTGELFF.

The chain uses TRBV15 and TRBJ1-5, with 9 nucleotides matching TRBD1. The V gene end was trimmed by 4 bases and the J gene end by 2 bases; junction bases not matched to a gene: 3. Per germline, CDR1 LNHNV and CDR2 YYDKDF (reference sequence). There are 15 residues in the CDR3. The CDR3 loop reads CATSTGQGGNQPQHF. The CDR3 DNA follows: TGTGCCACCAGCACGGGACAGGGTGGCAATCAGCCCCAGCATTTT.

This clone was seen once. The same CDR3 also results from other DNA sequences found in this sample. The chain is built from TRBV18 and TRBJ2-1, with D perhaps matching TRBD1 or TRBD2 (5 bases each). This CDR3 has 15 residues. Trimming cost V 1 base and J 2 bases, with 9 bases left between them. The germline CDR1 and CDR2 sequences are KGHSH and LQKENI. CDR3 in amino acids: CASSPQTGPYNEQFF. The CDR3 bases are TGTGCCAGCTCACCACAAACGGGGCCCTACAATGAGCAGTTCTTC.

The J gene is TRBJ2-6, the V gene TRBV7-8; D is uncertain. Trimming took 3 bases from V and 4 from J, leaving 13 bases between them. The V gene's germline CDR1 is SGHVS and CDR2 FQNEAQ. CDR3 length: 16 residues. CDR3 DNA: TGTGCCAGCAGCTTTAGGTCGGCAGCAGGGGCCAACGTCCTGACTTTC. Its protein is CASSFRSAAGANVLTF. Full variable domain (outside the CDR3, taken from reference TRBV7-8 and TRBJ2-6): GAGVSQSPRYKVAKRGQDVALRCDPISGHVSLFWYQQALGQGPEFLTYFQNEAQLDKSGLPSDRFFAERPEGSVSTLKIQRTQQEDSAVYLCASSFRSAAGANVLTFGAGSRLTVL.

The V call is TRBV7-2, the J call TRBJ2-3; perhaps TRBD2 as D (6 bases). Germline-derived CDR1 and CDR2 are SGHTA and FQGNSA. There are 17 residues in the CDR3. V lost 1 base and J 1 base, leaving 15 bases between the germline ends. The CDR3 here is CASSLGFTGVGTDTQYF. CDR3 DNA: TGTGCCAGCAGCTTAGGGTTTACGGGAGTCGGCACAGATACGCAGTATTTT.

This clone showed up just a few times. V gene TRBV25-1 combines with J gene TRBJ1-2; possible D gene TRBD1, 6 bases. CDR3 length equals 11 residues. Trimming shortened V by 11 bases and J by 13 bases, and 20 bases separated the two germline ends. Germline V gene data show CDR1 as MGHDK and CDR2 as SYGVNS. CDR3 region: CASSGGLVSTF. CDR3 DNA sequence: TGTGCCTCCAGCGGGGGGCTAGTAAGCACCTTC.

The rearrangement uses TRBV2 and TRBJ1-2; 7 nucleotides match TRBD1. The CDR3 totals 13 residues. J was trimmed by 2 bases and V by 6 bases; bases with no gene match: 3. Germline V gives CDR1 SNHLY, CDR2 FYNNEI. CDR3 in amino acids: CASSDRVNYGYTF. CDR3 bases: TGTGCCAGCAGCGACAGGGTAAACTATGGCTACACCTTC.

In nucleotides, the CDR3 is TGTGCCAGCAGTGGGGCACTAGCGGGAGGGGAGACCCAGTACTTC. This encodes CASSGALAGGETQYF. The V gene is TRBV2, the J gene TRBJ2-5; 13 bases align to TRBD2. CDR3 length equals 15 residues. Trimming removed 4 bases from V and 5 bases from J; junction bases left unmatched: 4. Germline V gives CDR1 SNHLY, CDR2 FYNNEI.

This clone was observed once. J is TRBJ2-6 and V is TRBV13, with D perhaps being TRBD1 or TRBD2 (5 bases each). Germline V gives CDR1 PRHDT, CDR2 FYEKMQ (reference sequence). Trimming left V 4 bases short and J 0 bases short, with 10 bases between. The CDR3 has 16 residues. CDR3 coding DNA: TGTGCCAGCAGCTCGGGACCCATCTCTGGGGCCAACGTCCTGACTTTC. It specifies CASSSGPISGANVLTF.

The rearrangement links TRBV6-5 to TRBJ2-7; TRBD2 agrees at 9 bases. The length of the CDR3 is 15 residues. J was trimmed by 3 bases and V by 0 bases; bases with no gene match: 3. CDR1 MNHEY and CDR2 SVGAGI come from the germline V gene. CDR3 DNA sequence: TGTGCCAGCAGTTACTCGCTAGCGGGGAACTACGAGCAGTACTTC. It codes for CASSYSLAGNYEQYF.

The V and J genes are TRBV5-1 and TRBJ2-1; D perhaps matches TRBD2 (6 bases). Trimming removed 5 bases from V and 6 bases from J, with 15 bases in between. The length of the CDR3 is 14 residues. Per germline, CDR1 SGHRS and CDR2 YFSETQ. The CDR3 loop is CASSPGQGGNEQFF. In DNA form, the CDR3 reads TGCGCCAGCAGTCCGGGGCAGGGAGGCAATGAGCAGTTCTTC.

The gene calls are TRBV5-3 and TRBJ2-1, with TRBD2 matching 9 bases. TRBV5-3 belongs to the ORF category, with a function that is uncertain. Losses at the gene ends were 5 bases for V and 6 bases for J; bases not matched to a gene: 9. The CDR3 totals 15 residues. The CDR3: CARRWPGTSRNEQFF. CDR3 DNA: TGTGCCAGAAGGTGGCCCGGGACTAGCCGCAATGAGCAGTTCTTC.

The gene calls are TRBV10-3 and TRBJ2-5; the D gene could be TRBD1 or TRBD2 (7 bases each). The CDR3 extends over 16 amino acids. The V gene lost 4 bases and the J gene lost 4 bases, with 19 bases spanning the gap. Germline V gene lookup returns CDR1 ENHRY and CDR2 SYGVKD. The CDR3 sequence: CAISARGGAEGETQYF. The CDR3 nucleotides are TGTGCCATCAGTGCCAGGGGGGGGGCCGAGGGAGAGACCCAGTACTTC.

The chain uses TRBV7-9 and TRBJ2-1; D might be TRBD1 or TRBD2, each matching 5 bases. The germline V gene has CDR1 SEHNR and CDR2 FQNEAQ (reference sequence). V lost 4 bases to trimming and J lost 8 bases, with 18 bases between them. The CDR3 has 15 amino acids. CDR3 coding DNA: TGTGCCAGCAGCTGGGACGGGCCGCCGGAGGATGAGCAGTTCTTC. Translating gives CASSWDGPPEDEQFF. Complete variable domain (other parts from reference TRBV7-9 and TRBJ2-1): DTGVSQNPRHKITKRGQNVTFRCDPISEHNRLYWYRQTLGQGPEFLTYFQNEAQLEKSRLLSDRFSAERPKGSFSTLEIQRTEQGDSAMYLCASSWDGPPEDEQFFGPGTRLTVL.

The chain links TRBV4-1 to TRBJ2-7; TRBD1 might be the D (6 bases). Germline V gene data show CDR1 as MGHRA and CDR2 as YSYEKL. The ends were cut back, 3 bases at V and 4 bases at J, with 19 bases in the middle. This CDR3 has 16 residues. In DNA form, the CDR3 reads TGCGCCAGCAGCCAGGATGACAGGCCGAAGGGGTACGAGCAGTACTTC. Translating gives CASSQDDRPKGYEQYF.

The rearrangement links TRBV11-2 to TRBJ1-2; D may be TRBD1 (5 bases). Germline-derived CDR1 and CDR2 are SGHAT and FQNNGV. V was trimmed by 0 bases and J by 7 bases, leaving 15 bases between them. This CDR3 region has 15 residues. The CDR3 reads CASSLDRQGGGGYTF. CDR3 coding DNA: TGTGCCAGCAGCTTAGATCGGCAGGGCGGTGGTGGCTACACCTTC.

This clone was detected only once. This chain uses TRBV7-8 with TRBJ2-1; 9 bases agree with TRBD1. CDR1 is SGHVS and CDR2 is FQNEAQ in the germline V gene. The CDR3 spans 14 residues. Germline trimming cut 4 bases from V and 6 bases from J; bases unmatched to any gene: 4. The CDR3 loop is CASSSTDRGNEQFF. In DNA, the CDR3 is TGTGCCAGCAGCTCGACGGACAGGGGCAATGAGCAGTTCTTC.

The CDR3 coding sequence is TGTGCCAGCAGCATGCCCTACGAGCAGTACTTC. Amino acid sequence: CASSMPYEQYF. This chain uses TRBV5-4 with TRBJ2-7; D is undetermined. CDR1 and CDR2 (germline): SGHNT, YYREEE (reference sequence). Trimming took off 4 bases at V and 2 bases at J, with 4 bases between the two ends. The CDR3 is 11 amino acids.

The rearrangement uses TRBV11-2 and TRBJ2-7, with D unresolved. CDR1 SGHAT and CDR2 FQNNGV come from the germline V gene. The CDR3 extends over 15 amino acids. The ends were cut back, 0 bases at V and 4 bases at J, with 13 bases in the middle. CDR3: CASSLDRVPKYEQYF. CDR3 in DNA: TGTGCCAGCAGCTTAGACCGGGTCCCAAAGTACGAGCAGTACTTC.

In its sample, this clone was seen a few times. CDR3: CASSQGNGATNEKLFF. The CDR3 coding sequence is TGTGCCAGCAGCCAAGGTAACGGTGCAACTAATGAAAAACTGTTTTTT. This chain connects TRBV4-2 to TRBJ1-4; D remains ambiguous. This CDR3 is built from 16 residues. Germline CDR1 and CDR2: LGHNA and YNFKEQ. Trimming took off 1 base at V and 0 bases at J, with 9 bases between the two ends.

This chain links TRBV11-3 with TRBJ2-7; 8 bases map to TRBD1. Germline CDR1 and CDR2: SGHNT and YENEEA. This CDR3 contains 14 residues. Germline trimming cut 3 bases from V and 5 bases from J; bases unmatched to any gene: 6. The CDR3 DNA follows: TGTGCCAGCAGCTTTCCAGGGGGCTGGGACGAGCAGTACTTC. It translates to CASSFPGGWDEQYF.